This T cell receptor (beta chain) was recorded in a study of cytomegalovirus exposure and HLA in healthy donors. Losses at the gene ends were 2 bases for V and 1 base for J; bases not matched to a gene: 2. The CDR3 loop spans 15 amino acids. Looked up from germline, CDR1 is MNHNS and CDR2 is SASEGT. This PCR relied on a set of 60 Vbeta primers and 13 Jbeta primers. TCRdb's table, derived via immunoSEQ multiplex PCR, lists solely in-frame clones and lacks some. The profile shows fewer than 200,000 clones, 70% to 85% of them singletons. Input material: PBMCs. The rearrangement joins TRBV6-1 to TRBJ2-5, with 9 nucleotides matching TRBD2. This sequence was found in a human donor in good health. This chain's CDR3 is CASSENSGGQETQYF. DNA of the CDR3: TGTGCCAGCAGTGAAAATAGCGGGGGCCAAGAGACCCAGTACTTC.